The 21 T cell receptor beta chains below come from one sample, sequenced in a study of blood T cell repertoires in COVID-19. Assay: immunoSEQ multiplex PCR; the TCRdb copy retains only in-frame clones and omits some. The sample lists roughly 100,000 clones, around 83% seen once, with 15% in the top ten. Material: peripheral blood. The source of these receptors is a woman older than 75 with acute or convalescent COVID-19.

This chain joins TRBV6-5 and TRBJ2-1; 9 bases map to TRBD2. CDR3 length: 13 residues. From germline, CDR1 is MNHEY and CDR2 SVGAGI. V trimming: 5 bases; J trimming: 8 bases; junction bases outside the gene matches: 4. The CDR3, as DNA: TGTGCCAGCAGTCAGCGCGGGAGGGATGAGCAGTTCTTC. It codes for CASSQRGRDEQFF.

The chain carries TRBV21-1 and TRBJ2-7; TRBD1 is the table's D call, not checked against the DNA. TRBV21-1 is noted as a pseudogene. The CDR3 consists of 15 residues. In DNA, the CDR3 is TGTGCCAGCAGCAAAGGGGCAGGGCCTTGCTACGAGCAGTACGTC. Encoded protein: CASSKGAGPCYEQYV.

CDR3 sequence reads: CASRMGQGSEKLFF. The CDR3 coding sequence is TGTGCCAGCAGAATGGGACAGGGAAGTGAAAAACTGTTTTTT. The chain couples TRBV6-5 to TRBJ1-4; 9 nucleotides line up with TRBD1. With V trimmed by 6 bases and J by 7 bases, 6 bases remained unmatched. The germline V gene has CDR1 MNHEY and CDR2 SVGAGI. The CDR3 sequence is 14 residues long.

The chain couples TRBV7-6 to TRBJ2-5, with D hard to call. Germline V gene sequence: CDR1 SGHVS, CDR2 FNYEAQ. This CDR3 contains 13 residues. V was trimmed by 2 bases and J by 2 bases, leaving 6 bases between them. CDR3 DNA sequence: TGTGCCAGCAGCTTAAGAGGACAAGAGACCCAGTACTTC. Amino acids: CASSLRGQETQYF.

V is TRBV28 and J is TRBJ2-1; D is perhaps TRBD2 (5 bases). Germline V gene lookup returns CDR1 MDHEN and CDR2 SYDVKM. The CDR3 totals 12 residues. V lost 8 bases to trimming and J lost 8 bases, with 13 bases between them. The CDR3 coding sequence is TGTGCCAGCTGCGAGTCCGGGGATGAGCAGTTCTTC. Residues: CASCESGDEQFF.

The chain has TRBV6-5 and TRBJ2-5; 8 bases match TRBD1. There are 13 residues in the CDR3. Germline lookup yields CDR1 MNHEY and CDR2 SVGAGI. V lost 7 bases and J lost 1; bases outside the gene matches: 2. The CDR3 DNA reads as TGTGCCAGCAACACAGGGGGCCAAGAGACCCAGTACTTC. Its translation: CASNTGGQETQYF.

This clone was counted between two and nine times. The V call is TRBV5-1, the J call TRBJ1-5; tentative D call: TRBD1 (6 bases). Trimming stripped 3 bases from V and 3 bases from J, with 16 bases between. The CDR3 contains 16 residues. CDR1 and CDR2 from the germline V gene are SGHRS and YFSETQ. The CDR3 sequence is CASSYGVDRNNQPQHF. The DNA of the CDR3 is TGCGCCAGCAGCTACGGAGTTGACAGGAACAATCAGCCCCAGCATTTT.

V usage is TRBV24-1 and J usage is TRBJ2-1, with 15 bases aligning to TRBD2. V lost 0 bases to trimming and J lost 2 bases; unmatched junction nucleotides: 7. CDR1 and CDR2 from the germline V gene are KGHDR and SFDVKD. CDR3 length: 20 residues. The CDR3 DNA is TGTGCCACCAGTGATTTGCACGGGACTAGCGGGAGGTCCACCTACAATGAGCAGTTCTTC. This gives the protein CATSDLHGTSGRSTYNEQFF.

CDR3: CASRLGGGGADYGYTF. CDR3 nucleotide sequence: TGTGCCAGTAGGCTCGGGGGTGGGGGGGCCGACTATGGCTACACCTTC. V is TRBV19 and J is TRBJ1-2; tentatively, D is TRBD1 (6 bases). The V gene lost 6 bases and the J gene lost 3 bases, with 20 bases spanning the gap. There are 16 residues in the CDR3. Germline V CDR1 and CDR2: LNHDA, SQIVND (reference sequence).

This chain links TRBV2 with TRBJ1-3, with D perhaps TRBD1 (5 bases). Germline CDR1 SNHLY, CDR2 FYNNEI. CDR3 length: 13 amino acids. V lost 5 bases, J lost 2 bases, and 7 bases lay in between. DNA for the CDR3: TGTGCCAGCAGTACAGGACCTGGAAACACCATATATTTT. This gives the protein CASSTGPGNTIYF.

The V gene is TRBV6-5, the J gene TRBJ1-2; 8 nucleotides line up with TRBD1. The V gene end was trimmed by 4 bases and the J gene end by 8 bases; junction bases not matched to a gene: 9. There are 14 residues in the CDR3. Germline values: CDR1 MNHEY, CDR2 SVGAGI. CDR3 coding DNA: TGTGCCAGCAGTTCTCAGGGGGCGCTTCTCGGCTACACCTTC. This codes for CASSSQGALLGYTF.

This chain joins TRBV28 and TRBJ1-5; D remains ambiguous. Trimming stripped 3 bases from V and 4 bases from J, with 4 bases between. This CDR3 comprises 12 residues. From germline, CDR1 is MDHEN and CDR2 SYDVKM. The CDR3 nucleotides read TGTGCCAGCAGTTTCTCGAATCAGCCCCAGCATTTT. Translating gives CASSFSNQPQHF.

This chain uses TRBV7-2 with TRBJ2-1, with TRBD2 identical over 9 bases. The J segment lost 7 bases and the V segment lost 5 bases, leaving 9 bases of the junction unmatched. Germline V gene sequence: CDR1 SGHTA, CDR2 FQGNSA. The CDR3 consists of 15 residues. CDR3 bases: TGTGCCAGCAGCCGTAGCGGGAGCCTTTCGAATGAGCAGTTCTTC. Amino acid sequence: CASSRSGSLSNEQFF.

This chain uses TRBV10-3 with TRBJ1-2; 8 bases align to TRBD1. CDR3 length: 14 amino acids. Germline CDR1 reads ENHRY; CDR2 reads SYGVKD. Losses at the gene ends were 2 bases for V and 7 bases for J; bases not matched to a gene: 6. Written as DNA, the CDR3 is TGTGCCATCAGTGAGCCGGACAGGGCCCCTGGCTACACCTTC. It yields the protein CAISEPDRAPGYTF.

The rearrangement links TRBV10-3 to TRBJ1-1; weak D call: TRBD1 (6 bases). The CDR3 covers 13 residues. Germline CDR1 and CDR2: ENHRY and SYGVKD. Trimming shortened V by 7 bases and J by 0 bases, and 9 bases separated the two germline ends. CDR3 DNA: TGTGCCATCAAAGGACAGATGAACACTGAAGCTTTCTTT. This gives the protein CAIKGQMNTEAFF.

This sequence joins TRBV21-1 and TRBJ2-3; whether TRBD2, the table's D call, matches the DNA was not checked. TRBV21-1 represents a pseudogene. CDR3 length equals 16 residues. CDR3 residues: CASSKGEAGDSDTQYF. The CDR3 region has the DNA TGTGCCAGCAGCAAGGGGGAAGCGGGAGATTCGGATACGCAGTATTTT.

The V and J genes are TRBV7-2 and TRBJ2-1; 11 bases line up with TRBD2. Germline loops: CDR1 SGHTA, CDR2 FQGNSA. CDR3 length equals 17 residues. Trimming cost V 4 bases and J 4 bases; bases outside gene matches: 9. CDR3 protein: CASSWKLAGAPYNEQFF. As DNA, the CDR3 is TGTGCCAGCAGCTGGAAACTAGCGGGGGCCCCTTACAATGAGCAGTTCTTC.

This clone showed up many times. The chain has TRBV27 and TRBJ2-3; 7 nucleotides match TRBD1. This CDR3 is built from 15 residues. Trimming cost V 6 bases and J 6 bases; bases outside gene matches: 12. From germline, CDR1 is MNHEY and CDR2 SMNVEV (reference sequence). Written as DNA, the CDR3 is TGTGCCAGCAGAACTCGGACAGGCACTGGGGATACGCAGTATTTT. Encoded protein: CASRTRTGTGDTQYF.

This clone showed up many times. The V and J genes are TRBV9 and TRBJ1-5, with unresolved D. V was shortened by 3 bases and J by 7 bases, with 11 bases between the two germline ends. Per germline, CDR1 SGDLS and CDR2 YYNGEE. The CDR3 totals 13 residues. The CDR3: CASSATTAQPQHF. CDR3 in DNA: TGTGCCAGCAGCGCGACAACGGCCCAGCCCCAGCATTTT.

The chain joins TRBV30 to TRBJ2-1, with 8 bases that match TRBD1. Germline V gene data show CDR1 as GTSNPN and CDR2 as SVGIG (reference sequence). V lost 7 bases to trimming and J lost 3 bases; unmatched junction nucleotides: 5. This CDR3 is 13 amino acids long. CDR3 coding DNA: TGTGCCTTTGGGACAGGCCACTACAATGAGCAGTTCTTC. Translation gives CAFGTGHYNEQFF.

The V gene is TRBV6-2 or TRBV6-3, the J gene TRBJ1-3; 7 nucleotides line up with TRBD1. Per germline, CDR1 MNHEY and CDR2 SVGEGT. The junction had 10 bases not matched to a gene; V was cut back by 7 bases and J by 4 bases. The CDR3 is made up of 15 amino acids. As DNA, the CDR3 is TGTGCCAGCACCCCTCAGGGGGGATCCGGAAACACCATATATTTT. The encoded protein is CASTPQGGSGNTIYF.